The clone carrying this TCR beta chain was observed at least ten times. This sample stems from a study of T-cell reconstitution after alpha-beta-depleted transplantation in children. Unique molecular identifiers were used in preparing the TCRbeta library. TCRdb passed the PCR reads through MiXCR, listing each CDR3 protein once. Among 15,000 or so distinct CDR3 sequences listed, 5.1% were seen once. The CDR3 has 14 residues. Trimming left V 4 bases short and J 0 bases short, with 10 bases between. The germline V gene has CDR1 SGHRS and CDR2 YFSETQ. The TCR originated in a boy between 10 and 17 years old with acute lymphoblastic leukemia, due to receive a stem cell transplant. The chain joins TRBV5-1 to TRBJ1-2; D is unclear. The material was PBMCs, obtained before TCRalphabeta/CD19-depleted stem cell transplant. CDR3: CASSIPGPNYGYTF. CDR3 in DNA: TGCGCCAGCAGCATCCCCGGGCCTAACTATGGCTACACCTTC.